This is a list of T cell receptor beta chains from one sample in a study of blood T cell repertoires in COVID-19. TCRdb's copy holds only in-frame clones and misses some; the assay was immunoSEQ multiplex PCR. Of about 260,000 clones listed, 75% to 95% are singletons. The sample comprised peripheral blood. The receptors were sampled from a person aged 18 to 35 with COVID-19, enrolled during active disease. CDR3s include the opening cysteine and the closing phenylalanine or tryptophan. Fields, in order: clone size, V gene, J gene, D gene, CDR3 DNA, CDR3 protein. D genes are given only for firm matches. Where a row states a size, it is once, few, many or the class of an expanded clone; other rows omit it.

-	TRBV19	TRBJ2-3	-	TGTGCCAGTACCTCAAGGGAGAGCACAGATACGCAGTATTTT	CASTSRESTDTQYF
-	TRBV9	TRBJ2-5	-	TGTGCCAGCAGCGTAGGCGGAGGACGAGAGACCCAGTACTTC	CASSVGGGRETQYF
-	TRBV27	TRBJ2-3	TRBD1	TGTGCCAGCAGTTACCGGACAGGGAAGGCAGATACGCAGTATTTT	CASSYRTGKADTQYF
-	TRBV28	TRBJ2-1	-	TGTGCCAGCAGTTCGGGATTCTCCTACAATGAGCAGTTCTTC	CASSSGFSYNEQFF
-	TRBV2	TRBJ1-2	-	TGTGCCAGCAGTGAAATGCGGCAGACTAACTATGGCTACACCTTC	CASSEMRQTNYGYTF
-	TRBV13	TRBJ2-7	-	TGTGCCAGCAGCCCCAGGGGAATTGGTGCTCACGAGCAGTACTTC	CASSPRGIGAHEQYF
once	TRBV9	TRBJ2-1	-	TGTGCCAGCAGCGTAGGGGCAGGGGCTAACGATGAGCAGTTCTTC	CASSVGAGANDEQFF
once	TRBV12-3/TRBV12-4	TRBJ1-4	-	TGTGCCAGCAGCCCCGGCGGGGCTTGGCAACTGTTTTTT	CASSPGGAWQLFF
-	TRBV6-1	TRBJ2-6	-	TGTGCCAGCAGTGAGTTTCGAGGGCCGGGGGCCAACGTCCTGACTTTC	CASSEFRGPGANVLTF
-	TRBV9	TRBJ1-2	TRBD1	TGTGCCAGCAGCACAGGGGGCGCAGGTAACTATGGCTACACCTTC	CASSTGGAGNYGYTF
-	TRBV11-2	TRBJ1-6	-	TGTGCCAGCAGCTTGGCGGGAAGTTCACCCCTCCACTTT	CASSLAGSSPLHF
-	TRBV28	TRBJ1-2	TRBD1	TGTGCCAGCAAAACCGGGACAGGCTTAGTTAACTATGGCTACACCTTC	CASKTGTGLVNYGYTF
-	TRBV19	TRBJ1-1	-	TGTGCCAGTAGTATAGCCGCGGAGAGGCGCACTGAAGCTTTCTTT	CASSIAAERRTEAFF
-	TRBV7-9	TRBJ1-1	TRBD1	TGTGCCAGCAGCTTAGGGACAGGGATGAACACTGAAGCTTTCTTT	CASSLGTGMNTEAFF
-	TRBV5-6	TRBJ2-7	TRBD1	TGTGCCAGCAGCGCGCAGACCAGGGGGCGCGAGCAGTACTTC	CASSAQTRGREQYF
-	TRBV9	TRBJ2-1	-	TGTGCCAGCAGGAAGGGAGGTGGGGGTCCCAACAATGAGCAGTTCTTC	CASRKGGGGPNNEQFF
-	TRBV2	TRBJ1-2	-	TGTGCCAGCAGTCCGGCCCGAAGGGGAGGCGGCTATGGCTACACCTTC	CASSPARRGGGYGYTF
-	TRBV20-1	TRBJ2-3	-	TGCAGTGCTAGTAAGCTTAGCACAGATACGCAGTATTTT	CSASKLSTDTQYF
-	TRBV9	TRBJ1-2	TRBD1	TGTGCCAGCAGCGTATCAGGGGGCGGCTACACCTTC	CASSVSGGGYTF
once	TRBV9	TRBJ1-4	TRBD1	TGTGCCAGCAGCATGGGACAGGGGGGTGTTAATGAAAAACTGTTTTTT	CASSMGQGGVNEKLFF
-	TRBV7-8	TRBJ2-2	-	TGTGCCAGCAGACCCATGGGGAGCGGGTCGTACACCGGGGAGCTGTTTTTT	CASRPMGSGSYTGELFF
-	TRBV15	TRBJ1-4	-	TGTGCCACCAGTAGCGTCACCTTTGCAACTAATGAAAAACTGTTTTTT	CATSSVTFATNEKLFF
-	TRBV24-1	TRBJ2-7	TRBD1	TGTGCCACCACTGACAGGGTCGGCGAGCAGTACTTC	CATTDRVGEQYF
-	TRBV6-2/TRBV6-3	TRBJ1-1	TRBD1	TGTGCCAGCAGTCCATCGGACAGGGGTGAAGCTTTCTTT	CASSPSDRGEAFF
-	TRBV19	TRBJ1-5	-	TGTGCCAGTAGTATCTATCCTCCACCAAATCAGCCCCAGCATTTT	CASSIYPPPNQPQHF
-	TRBV18	TRBJ2-1	TRBD1	TGTGCCAGCTCACCGACAGGGGGTTCTCTCAATGAGCAGTTCTTC	CASSPTGGSLNEQFF
-	TRBV9	TRBJ2-7	-	TGTGCCAGCAGCGATACGGCAGGGGAGCAGTACTTC	CASSDTAGEQYF
-	TRBV19	TRBJ1-5	-	TGTGCCAGTAGTATGGGGGGTAATCAGCCCCAGCATTTT	CASSMGGNQPQHF
-	TRBV29-1	TRBJ1-5	-	TGCAGCGTTCTACAGGGTGTGGGTCAGCCCCAGCATTTT	CSVLQGVGQPQHF
-	TRBV6-6	TRBJ2-7	-	TGTGCCAGCAGTCCAGGGTTCGAGCAGTACTTC	CASSPGFEQYF
few	TRBV11-2	TRBJ1-1	-	TGTGCCAGCAGCTTTCGGTCTCTCATGAACACTGAAGCTTTCTTT	CASSFRSLMNTEAFF
-	TRBV7-3	TRBJ2-7	-	TGTGCCAGCAGCTTAACAGGGGCTGGCTACGAGCAGTACTTC	CASSLTGAGYEQYF
-	TRBV2	TRBJ2-7	TRBD2	TGTGCCAGCAGTGTCCCGGGACTAGCGGGAGAGGTTCCCTCCTACGAGCAGTACTTC	CASSVPGLAGEVPSYEQYF